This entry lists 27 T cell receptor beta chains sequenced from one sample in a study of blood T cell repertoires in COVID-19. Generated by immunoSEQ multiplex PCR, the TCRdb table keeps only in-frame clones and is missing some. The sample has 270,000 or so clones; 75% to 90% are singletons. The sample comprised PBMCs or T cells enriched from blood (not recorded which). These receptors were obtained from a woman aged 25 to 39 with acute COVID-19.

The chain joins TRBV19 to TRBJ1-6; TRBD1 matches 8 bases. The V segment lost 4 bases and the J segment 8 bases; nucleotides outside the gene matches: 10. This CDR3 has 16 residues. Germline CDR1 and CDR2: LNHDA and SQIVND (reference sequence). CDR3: CASSKRQGPRDSPLHF. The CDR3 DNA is TGTGCCAGTAGTAAACGACAGGGGCCACGGGATTCACCCCTCCACTTT.

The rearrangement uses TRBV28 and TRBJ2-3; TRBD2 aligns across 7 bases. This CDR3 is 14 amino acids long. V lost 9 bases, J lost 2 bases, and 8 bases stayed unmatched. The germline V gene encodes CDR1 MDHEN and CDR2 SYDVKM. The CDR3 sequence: CASRTRGSTDTQYF. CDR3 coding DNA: TGTGCCAGTAGGACTAGAGGGTCCACAGATACGCAGTATTTT.

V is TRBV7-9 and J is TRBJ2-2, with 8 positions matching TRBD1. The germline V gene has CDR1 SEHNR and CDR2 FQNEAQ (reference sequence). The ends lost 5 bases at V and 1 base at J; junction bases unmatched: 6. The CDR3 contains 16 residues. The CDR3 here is CASSPQGAGNTGELFF. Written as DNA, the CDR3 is TGTGCCAGCAGCCCCCAGGGGGCGGGGAACACCGGGGAGCTGTTTTTT.

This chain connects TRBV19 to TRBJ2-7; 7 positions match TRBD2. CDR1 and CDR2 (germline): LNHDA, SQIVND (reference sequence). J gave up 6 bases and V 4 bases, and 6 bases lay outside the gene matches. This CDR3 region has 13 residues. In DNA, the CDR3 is TGTGCCAGTAGTAACGGACTAGTCGGCGAGCAGTACTTC. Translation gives CASSNGLVGEQYF.

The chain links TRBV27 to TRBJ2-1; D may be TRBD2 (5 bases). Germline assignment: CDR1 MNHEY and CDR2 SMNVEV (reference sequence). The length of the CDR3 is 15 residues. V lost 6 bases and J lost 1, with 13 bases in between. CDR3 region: CASSPGLASYNEQFF. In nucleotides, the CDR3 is TGTGCCAGCAGCCCCGGGTTAGCGTCCTACAATGAGCAGTTCTTC.

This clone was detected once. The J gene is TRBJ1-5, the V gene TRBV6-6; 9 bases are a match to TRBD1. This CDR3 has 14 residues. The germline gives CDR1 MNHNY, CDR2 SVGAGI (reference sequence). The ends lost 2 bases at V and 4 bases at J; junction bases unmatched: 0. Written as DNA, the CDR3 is TGTGCCAGCAGTTACGGGACAGGGAATCAGCCCCAGCATTTT. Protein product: CASSYGTGNQPQHF.

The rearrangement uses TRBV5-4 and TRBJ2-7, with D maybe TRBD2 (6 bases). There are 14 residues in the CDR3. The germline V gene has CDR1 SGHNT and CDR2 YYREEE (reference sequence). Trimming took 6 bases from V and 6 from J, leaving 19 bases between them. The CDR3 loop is CASNWWGEWGEQYF. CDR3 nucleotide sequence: TGTGCCAGCAACTGGTGGGGGGAGTGGGGCGAGCAGTACTTC.

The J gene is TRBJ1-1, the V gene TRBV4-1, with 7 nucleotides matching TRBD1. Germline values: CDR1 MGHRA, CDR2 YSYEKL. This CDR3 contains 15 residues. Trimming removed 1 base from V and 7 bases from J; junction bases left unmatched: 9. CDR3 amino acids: CASSQGERGLNEAFF. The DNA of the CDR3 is TGCGCCAGCAGCCAAGGCGAGAGGGGGCTGAATGAAGCTTTCTTT.

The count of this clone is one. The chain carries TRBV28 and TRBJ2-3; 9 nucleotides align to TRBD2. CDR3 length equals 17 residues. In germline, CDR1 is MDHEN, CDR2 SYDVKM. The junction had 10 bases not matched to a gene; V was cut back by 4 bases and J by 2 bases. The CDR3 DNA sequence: TGTGCCAGCAGTTACCTATCGGGACTAGCTTTCACAGATACGCAGTATTTT. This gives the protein CASSYLSGLAFTDTQYF.

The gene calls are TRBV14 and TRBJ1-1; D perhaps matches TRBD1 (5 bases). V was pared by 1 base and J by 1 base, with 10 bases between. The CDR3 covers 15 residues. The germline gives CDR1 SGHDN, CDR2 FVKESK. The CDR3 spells CASSQVQGANTEAFF. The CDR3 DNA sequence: TGTGCCAGCAGCCAAGTCCAGGGTGCGAACACTGAAGCTTTCTTT.

The CDR3 here is CASSYSPDRVNEQYF. The CDR3 coding sequence is TGTGCCAGCAGTTACTCCCCGGACAGGGTCAACGAGCAGTACTTC. The gene calls are TRBV6-5 and TRBJ2-7; 8 positions agree with TRBD1. CDR3 length: 15 amino acids. Trimming removed 0 bases from V and 5 bases from J; junction bases left unmatched: 6. CDR1 is MNHEY and CDR2 is SVGAGI in the germline V gene.

The chain's CDR3 is CASSQEDRGYQPQHF. The CDR3 DNA follows: TGCGCCAGCAGCCAAGAGGACAGGGGGTATCAGCCCCAGCATTTT. The genes are TRBV4-1 and TRBJ1-5; 10 nucleotides agree with TRBD1. Germline V CDR1 and CDR2: MGHRA, YSYEKL. The junction had 1 base not matched to a gene; V was cut back by 0 bases and J by 5 bases. The CDR3 is 15 residues long.

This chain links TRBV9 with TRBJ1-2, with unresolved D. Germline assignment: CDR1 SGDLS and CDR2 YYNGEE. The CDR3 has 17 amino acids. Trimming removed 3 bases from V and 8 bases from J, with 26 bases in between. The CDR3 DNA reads TGTGCCAGCAGCGGCGGAGGTGGAAATGTCAAGGTGCCCGGCTACACCTTC. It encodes CASSGGGGNVKVPGYTF.

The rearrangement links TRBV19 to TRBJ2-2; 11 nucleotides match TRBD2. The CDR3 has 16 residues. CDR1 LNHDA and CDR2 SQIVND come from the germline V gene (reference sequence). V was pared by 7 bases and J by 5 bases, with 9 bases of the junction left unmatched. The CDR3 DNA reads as TGTGCCAGTACCGTACTAGCGGGAGACGTTACCGGGGAGCTGTTTTTT. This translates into CASTVLAGDVTGELFF.

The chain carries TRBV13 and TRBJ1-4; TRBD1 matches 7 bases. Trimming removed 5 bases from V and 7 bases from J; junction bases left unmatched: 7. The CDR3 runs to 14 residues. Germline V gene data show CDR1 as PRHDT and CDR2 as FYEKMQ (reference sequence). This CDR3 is CASSQQGIGEKLFF. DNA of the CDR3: TGTGCCAGCAGCCAACAGGGGATTGGTGAAAAACTGTTTTTT.

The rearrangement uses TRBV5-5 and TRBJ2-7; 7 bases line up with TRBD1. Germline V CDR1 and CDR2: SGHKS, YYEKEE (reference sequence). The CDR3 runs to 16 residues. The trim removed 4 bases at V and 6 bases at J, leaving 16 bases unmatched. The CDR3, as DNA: TGTGCCAGCAGCCTTGTGCTTCGGGACAGCGTATCCGAGCAGTACTTC. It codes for CASSLVLRDSVSEQYF.

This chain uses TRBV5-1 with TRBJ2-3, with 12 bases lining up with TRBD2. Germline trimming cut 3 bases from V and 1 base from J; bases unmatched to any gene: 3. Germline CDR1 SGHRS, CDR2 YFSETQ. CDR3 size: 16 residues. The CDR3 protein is CASSYSSGGGTDTQYF. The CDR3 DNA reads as TGCGCCAGCAGCTACTCTAGCGGGGGGGGCACAGATACGCAGTATTTT.

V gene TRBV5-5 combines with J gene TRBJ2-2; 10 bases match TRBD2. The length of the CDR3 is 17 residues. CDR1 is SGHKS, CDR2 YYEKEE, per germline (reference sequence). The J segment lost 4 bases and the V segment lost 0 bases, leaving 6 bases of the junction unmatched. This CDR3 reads CASSLGLGLAFTGELFF. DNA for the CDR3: TGTGCCAGCAGCTTGGGACTGGGACTAGCGTTCACCGGGGAGCTGTTTTTT.

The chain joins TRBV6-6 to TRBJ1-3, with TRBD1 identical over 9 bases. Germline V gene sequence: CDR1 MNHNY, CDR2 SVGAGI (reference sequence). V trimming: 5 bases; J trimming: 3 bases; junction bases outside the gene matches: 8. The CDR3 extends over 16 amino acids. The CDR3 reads CASSQQGASNGNTIYF. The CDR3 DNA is TGTGCCAGCAGTCAACAGGGGGCGTCTAATGGAAACACCATATATTTT.

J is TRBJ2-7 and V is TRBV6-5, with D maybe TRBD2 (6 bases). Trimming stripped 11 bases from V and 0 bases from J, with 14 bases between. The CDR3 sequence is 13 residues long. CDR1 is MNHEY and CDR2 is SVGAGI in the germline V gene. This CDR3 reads CALREQASYEQYF. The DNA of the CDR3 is TGTGCCCTGCGGGAACAGGCCTCCTACGAGCAGTACTTC.

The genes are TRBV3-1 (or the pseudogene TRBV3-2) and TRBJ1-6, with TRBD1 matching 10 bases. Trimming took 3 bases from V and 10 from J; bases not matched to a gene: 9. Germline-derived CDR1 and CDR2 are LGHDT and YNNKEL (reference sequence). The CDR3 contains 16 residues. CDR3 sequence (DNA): TGTGCCAGCAGCCACCGCCCCGGGACAGGGGAGTCACCCCTCCACTTT. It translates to CASSHRPGTGESPLHF.

This CDR3 is CASSESGGLAGSYEQYF. CDR3 nucleotides: TGTGCCAGCAGTGAATCGGGAGGACTAGCGGGGTCCTACGAGCAGTACTTC. The chain is built from TRBV25-1 and TRBJ2-7; TRBD2 matches at 12 bases. CDR1 and CDR2 from the germline V gene are MGHDK and SYGVNS. This CDR3 region has 17 residues. The ends lost 1 base at V and 1 base at J; junction bases unmatched: 5.

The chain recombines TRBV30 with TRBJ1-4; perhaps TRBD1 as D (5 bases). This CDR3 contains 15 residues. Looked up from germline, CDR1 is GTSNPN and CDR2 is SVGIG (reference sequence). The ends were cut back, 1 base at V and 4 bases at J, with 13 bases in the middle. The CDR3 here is CAWSGPGGINEKLFF. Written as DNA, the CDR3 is TGTGCCTGGAGTGGGCCGGGGGGAATTAATGAAAAACTGTTTTTT.

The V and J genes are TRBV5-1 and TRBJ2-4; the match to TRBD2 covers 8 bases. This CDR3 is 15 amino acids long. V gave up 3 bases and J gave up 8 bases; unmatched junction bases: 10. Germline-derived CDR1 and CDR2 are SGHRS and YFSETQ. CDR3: CASSSGRGAMDIQYF. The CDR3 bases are TGCGCCAGCAGCTCAGGGCGGGGGGCAATGGACATTCAGTACTTC.

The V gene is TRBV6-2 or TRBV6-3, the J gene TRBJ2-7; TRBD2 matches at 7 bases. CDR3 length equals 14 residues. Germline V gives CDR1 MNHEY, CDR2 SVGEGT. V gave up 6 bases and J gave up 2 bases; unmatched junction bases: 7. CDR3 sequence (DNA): TGTGCCAGCAGGCCTCGACTAGCTGCCTACGAGCAGTACTTC. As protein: CASRPRLAAYEQYF.

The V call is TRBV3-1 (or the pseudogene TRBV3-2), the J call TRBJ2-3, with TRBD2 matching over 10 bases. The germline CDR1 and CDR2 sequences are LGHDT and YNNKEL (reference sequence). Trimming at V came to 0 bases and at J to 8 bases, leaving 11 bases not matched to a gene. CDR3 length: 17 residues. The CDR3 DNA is TGTGCCAGCAGCCAAGAAGGGCTAGCGGGAGCCGAGGGTACGCAGTATTTT. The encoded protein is CASSQEGLAGAEGTQYF.

The CDR3 nucleotides are TGTGCCAGCAGTTCCCCGTTTAGGGGAGGTGAGCAGTTCTTC. This codes for CASSSPFRGGEQFF. V usage is TRBV27 and J usage is TRBJ2-1, with D possibly being TRBD2 (6 bases). The germline V gene has CDR1 MNHEY and CDR2 SMNVEV (reference sequence). Trimming cost V 4 bases and J 9 bases, with 16 bases left between them. CDR3 length: 14 amino acids.